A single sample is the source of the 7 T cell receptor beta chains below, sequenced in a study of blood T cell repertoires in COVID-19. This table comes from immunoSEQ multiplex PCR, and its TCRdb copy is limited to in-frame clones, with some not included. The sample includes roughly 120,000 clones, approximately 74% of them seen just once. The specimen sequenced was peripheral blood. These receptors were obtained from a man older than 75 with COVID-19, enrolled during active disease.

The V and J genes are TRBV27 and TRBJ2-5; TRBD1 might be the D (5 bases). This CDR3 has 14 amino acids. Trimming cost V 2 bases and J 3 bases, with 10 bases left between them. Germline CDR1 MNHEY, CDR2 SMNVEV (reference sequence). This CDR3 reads CASSLGHRKETQYF. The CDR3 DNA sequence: TGTGCCAGCAGTTTAGGGCACAGGAAAGAGACCCAGTACTTC.

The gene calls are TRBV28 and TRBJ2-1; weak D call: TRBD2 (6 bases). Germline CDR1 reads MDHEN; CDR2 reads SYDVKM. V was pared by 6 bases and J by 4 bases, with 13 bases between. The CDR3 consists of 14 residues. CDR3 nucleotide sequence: TGTGCCAGCAGCTTGGTTAGCGGTTACAATGAGCAGTTCTTC. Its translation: CASSLVSGYNEQFF.

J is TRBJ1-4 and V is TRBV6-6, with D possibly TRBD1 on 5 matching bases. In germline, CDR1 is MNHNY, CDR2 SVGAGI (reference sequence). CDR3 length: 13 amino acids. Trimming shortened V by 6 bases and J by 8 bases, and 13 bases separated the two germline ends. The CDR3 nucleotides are TGTGCCAGCAGCATTCGGGGGGAGGAAAAACTGTTTTTT. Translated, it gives CASSIRGEEKLFF.

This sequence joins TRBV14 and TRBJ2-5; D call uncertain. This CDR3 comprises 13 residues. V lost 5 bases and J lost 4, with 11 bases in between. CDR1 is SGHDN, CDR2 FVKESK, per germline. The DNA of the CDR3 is TGTGCCAGCAGCACCCTACTCTCAGAGACCCAGTACTTC. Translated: CASSTLLSETQYF.

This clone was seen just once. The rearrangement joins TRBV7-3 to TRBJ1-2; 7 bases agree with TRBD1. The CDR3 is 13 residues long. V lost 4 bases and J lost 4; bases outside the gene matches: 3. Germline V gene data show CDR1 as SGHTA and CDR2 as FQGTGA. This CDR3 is CASSWDSGYGYTF. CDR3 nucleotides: TGTGCCAGCAGCTGGGACAGCGGCTATGGCTACACCTTC.

Written as DNA, the CDR3 is TGCGCCAGCAGCCAAGATCGGTCGAGCGAGCAGTACTTC. Protein sequence: CASSQDRSSEQYF. The rearrangement links TRBV4-1 to TRBJ2-7; unclear D gene. Trimming took 0 bases from V and 6 from J, leaving 9 bases between them. This CDR3 spans 13 amino acids. Germline CDR1 reads MGHRA; CDR2 reads YSYEKL.

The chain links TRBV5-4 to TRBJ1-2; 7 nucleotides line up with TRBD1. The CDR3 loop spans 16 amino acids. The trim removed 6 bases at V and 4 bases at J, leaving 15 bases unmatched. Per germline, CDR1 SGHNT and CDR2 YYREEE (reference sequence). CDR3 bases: TGTGCCAGCACGGATTATACAGGGGCCACCCCCTATGGCTACACCTTC. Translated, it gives CASTDYTGATPYGYTF.